Shown below are 23 T cell receptor beta chains from a single sample sequenced in a study of post-analysis software for immune sequencing data. Study observations and caveats: In patients, TRBV5-6, TRBV5-1 and TRBV20-1 belonged to roughly 5 TRBV segments found more frequently than in controls.

The antigens of these receptors remain unknown. Every TCR beta cDNA library bore unique molecular identifiers. TCRdb re-analysed the PCR reads in MiXCR, keeping a single row per CDR3 protein. The repertoire has roughly 670,000 distinct CDR3 sequences, 55% to 60% of them found once; the top ten carry about 10%. Sequencing was performed on blood. The receptor set was obtained from a girl aged 2 to 10 with multiple sclerosis.

This chain joins TRBV12-3 or TRBV12-4 and TRBJ1-2, with D uncertain. The V end lost 4 bases, the J end lost 7 bases, and 10 bases lay between the germline ends. CDR3 size: 12 residues. The CDR3 coding sequence is TGTGCCAGCAGTTCCACGGCGCGTGGCTACACCTTC. Residues: CASSSTARGYTF.

This chain joins TRBV9 and TRBJ1-2; possible D gene TRBD1, 5 bases. CDR3 length: 14 amino acids. Trimming took 3 bases from V and 3 from J, leaving 12 bases between them. In germline, CDR1 is SGDLS, CDR2 YYNGEE. The CDR3 here is CASSAGDGYYGYTF. The CDR3 DNA reads TGTGCCAGCAGCGCCGGGGACGGCTACTATGGCTACACCTTC. The full variable domain, completed using reference TRBV9 and TRBJ1-2, is DSGVTQTPKHLITATGQRVTLRCSPRSGDLSVYWYQQSLDQGLQFLIQYYNGEERAKGNILERFSAQQFPDLHSELNLSSLELGDSALYFCASSAGDGYYGYTFGSGTRLTVV.

The chain links TRBV19 to TRBJ1-2; D is uncertain. The CDR3 runs to 15 residues. Germline V gene lookup returns CDR1 LNHDA and CDR2 SQIVND (reference sequence). With 2 bases removed from V and 8 bases from J, the gap between germline ends came to 18 bases. CDR3 bases: TGTGCCAGTAGTATAATAACAGTACAAGGCTACGGCTACACCTTC. It specifies CASSIITVQGYGYTF.

The J gene is TRBJ2-1, the V gene TRBV7-8; 14 bases are shared with TRBD2. The CDR3 spans 18 residues. V was clipped by 5 bases and J by 6 bases; unmatched bases: 12. CDR1 is SGHVS, CDR2 FQNEAQ, per germline. The CDR3 DNA reads as TGTGCCAGCAGCCCGCTGGGACTAGCGGGAGTAATAGCCAATGAGCAGTTCTTC. This sequence encodes CASSPLGLAGVIANEQFF.

The J gene is TRBJ1-6, the V gene TRBV20-1; TRBD1 might be the D (5 bases). Trimming stripped 2 bases from V and 0 bases from J, with 14 bases between. This CDR3 spans 17 amino acids. Per germline, CDR1 DFQATT and CDR2 SNEGSKA (reference sequence). CDR3 nucleotide sequence: TGCAGTGCTAGACTCGGGGGGGGAAGCTCCTATAATTCACCCCTCCACTTT. Translating gives CSARLGGGSSYNSPLHF.

The gene calls are TRBV3-1 and TRBJ2-1; weak D call: TRBD2 (6 bases). V lost 4 bases, J lost 0 bases, and 13 bases lay in between. The length of the CDR3 is 16 residues. Germline CDR1 and CDR2: LGHDT and YNNKEL (reference sequence). Here the CDR3 DNA reads TGTGCCAGCAGCCGAGCCGGGACTTCCTCCTACAATGAGCAGTTCTTC. It is translated as CASSRAGTSSYNEQFF.

V is TRBV3-1 and J is TRBJ1-4, with a possible D match to TRBD1 (5 bases). CDR3 length: 15 residues. The germline gives CDR1 LGHDT, CDR2 YNNKEL (reference sequence). V lost 0 bases and J 5 bases, leaving 10 bases between the germline ends. The CDR3 sequence: CASSQDLGTNEKLFF. The CDR3 DNA reads TGTGCCAGCAGCCAAGATCTGGGGACGAATGAAAAACTGTTTTTT.

The rearrangement joins TRBV5-1 to TRBJ2-1; the match to TRBD1 covers 8 bases. The CDR3 loop spans 15 amino acids. In germline, CDR1 is SGHRS, CDR2 YFSETQ. J was trimmed by 1 base and V by 4 bases; bases with no gene match: 4. CDR3 nucleotides: TGCGCCAGCAGCATGACAGGGGAGTCCTACAATGAGCAGTTCTTC. It specifies CASSMTGESYNEQFF.

This rearrangement joins TRBV4-1 to TRBJ2-7; perhaps TRBD2 as D (5 bases). Trimming took off 6 bases at V and 3 bases at J, with 12 bases between the two ends. The CDR3 is made up of 13 amino acids. The germline CDR1 and CDR2 sequences are MGHRA and YSYEKL. The CDR3 region is CASSVVANYEQYF. CDR3 in DNA: TGCGCCAGCAGTGTGGTAGCGAACTACGAGCAGTACTTC.

This clonotype was detected only a few times. The V and J genes are TRBV20-1 and TRBJ2-5; D perhaps matches TRBD2 (5 bases). CDR1 is DFQATT, CDR2 SNEGSKA, per germline (reference sequence). Trimming stripped 2 bases from V and 3 bases from J, with 7 bases between. The CDR3 contains 12 residues. The CDR3 protein is CSARLAEETQYF. CDR3 in DNA: TGCAGTGCTAGACTAGCAGAAGAGACCCAGTACTTC.

The chain has TRBV30 and TRBJ2-7, with D hard to call. Germline-derived CDR1 and CDR2 are GTSNPN and SVGIG (reference sequence). The CDR3 totals 11 residues. Trimming stripped 3 bases from V and 2 bases from J, with 5 bases between. The CDR3 DNA reads TGTGCCTGGAGGGAAACCTACGAGCAGTACTTC. This codes for CAWRETYEQYF.

The CDR3 protein is CSAIPPIGQQGGYTF. Written as DNA, the CDR3 is TGCAGTGCTATACCCCCAATCGGACAGCAAGGTGGCTACACCTTC. The rearrangement uses TRBV20-1 and TRBJ1-2, with D tentatively TRBD1 (6 bases). The germline gives CDR1 DFQATT, CDR2 SNEGSKA (reference sequence). V was pared by 4 bases and J by 7 bases, with 22 bases between. This CDR3 comprises 15 residues.

The V call is TRBV5-1, the J call TRBJ2-1, with TRBD2 matching over 12 bases. V gave up 6 bases and J gave up 0 bases; unmatched junction bases: 13. There are 19 residues in the CDR3. The V gene's germline CDR1 is SGHRS and CDR2 YFSETQ. The CDR3 is CASTKGRLAGASSYNEQFF. The CDR3 region has the DNA TGCGCCAGCACCAAAGGGAGACTAGCGGGGGCTAGCTCCTACAATGAGCAGTTCTTC.

CDR3 DNA: TGCAGCGTGGACAGGGGGGACTATGGCTACACCTTC. Protein: CSVDRGDYGYTF. The chain employs TRBV29-1 and TRBJ1-2, with 10 bases that match TRBD1. Looked up from germline, CDR1 is SQVTM and CDR2 is ANQGSEA. V dropped 6 bases and J dropped 3; count of bases not matched to a gene: 1. The CDR3 has 12 residues.

The chain joins TRBV6-6 to TRBJ2-5; D not certain. Germline V gene sequence: CDR1 MNHNY, CDR2 SVGAGI (reference sequence). The CDR3 is 15 amino acids. V lost 2 bases to trimming and J lost 4 bases, with 14 bases between them. CDR3 loop: CASSYLIVPGETQYF. Here the CDR3 DNA reads TGTGCCAGCAGTTACCTAATAGTGCCTGGAGAGACCCAGTACTTC.

The CDR3 spells CASSQVGRGGHGYTF. The CDR3 DNA is TGCGCCAGCAGCCAAGTAGGCAGGGGGGGTCATGGCTACACCTTC. This sequence joins TRBV4-1 and TRBJ1-2; 7 bases map to TRBD1. V shed 1 base, J shed 6 bases, and the junction held 8 bases outside the gene matches. The CDR3 loop spans 15 amino acids. Germline loops: CDR1 MGHRA, CDR2 YSYEKL.

The chain is built from TRBV25-1 and TRBJ1-2; D remains unclear. CDR1 and CDR2 from the germline V gene are MGHDK and SYGVNS. Trimming removed 3 bases from V and 4 bases from J, with 12 bases in between. The CDR3 is made up of 14 amino acids. The CDR3 is CASSEALEGYGYTF. The CDR3 nucleotides read TGTGCCAGCAGTGAGGCCCTGGAGGGCTATGGCTACACCTTC.

This clonotype was seen just once. The V and J genes are TRBV7-3 and TRBJ2-3; no definite D call. V lost 2 bases, J lost 3 bases, and 6 bases lay in between. This CDR3 spans 13 amino acids. Germline V gives CDR1 SGHTA, CDR2 FQGTGA. The chain's CDR3 is CASSLWLTDTQYF. CDR3 bases: TGTGCCAGCAGCTTATGGTTAACAGATACGCAGTATTTT. The whole variable domain, filled in from reference TRBV7-3 and TRBJ2-3, reads GAGVSQTPSNKVTEKGKYVELRCDPISGHTALYWYRQSLGQGPEFLIYFQGTGAADDSGLPNDRFFAVRPEGSVSTLKIQRTERGDSAVYLCASSLWLTDTQYFGPGTRLTVL.

The chain has TRBV5-6 and TRBJ1-4; 8 bases fit TRBD1. Unmatched junction bases numbered 17, after V lost 4 bases and J lost 6 bases. CDR1 is SGHDT, CDR2 YYEEEE, per germline. There are 18 residues in the CDR3. This chain's CDR3 is CASSRLGQGGLTDEKLFF. The CDR3 bases are TGTGCCAGCAGCCGCCTCGGACAGGGCGGTTTGACGGATGAAAAACTGTTTTTT.

The chain combines TRBV5-1 with TRBJ2-3; 8 bases line up with TRBD2. V was clipped by 3 bases and J by 6 bases; unmatched bases: 12. This CDR3 comprises 16 residues. Germline CDR1 is SGHRS and CDR2 is YFSETQ. CDR3 residues: CASSSSGGAVFDTQYF. In DNA, the CDR3 is TGCGCCAGCAGCTCCTCCGGGGGGGCCGTTTTCGATACGCAGTATTTT.

The rearrangement joins TRBV11-2 to TRBJ2-3, with D uncertain. The CDR3 is 15 residues long. CDR1 SGHAT and CDR2 FQNNGV come from the germline V gene. V gave up 3 bases and J gave up 2 bases, with 12 bases separating them. Written as DNA, the CDR3 is TGTGCCAGCAGCTTTGGACCGCGAATCACAGATACGCAGTATTTT. It specifies CASSFGPRITDTQYF.

This clonotype was seen once. The junction shows a germline mismatch at one end, possibly a read error. The chain has TRBV29-1 and TRBJ2-3, with TRBD1 matching 10 bases. Germline V CDR1 and CDR2: SQVTM, ANQGSEA. The CDR3 extends over 14 amino acids. CDR3 in amino acids: CSVGQGATTDAQYF. The CDR3 DNA reads as TGCAGCGTTGGACAGGGGGCAACCACAGATGCGCAGTATTTT.

In nucleotides, the CDR3 is TGTGCCAGCAGTTTAGGCCAGGGGGTGATCAATCAGCCCCAGCATTTT. Translating gives CASSLGQGVINQPQHF. The J gene is TRBJ1-5, the V gene TRBV12-3 or TRBV12-4, with TRBD1 identical over 7 bases. With V trimmed by 1 base and J by 3 bases, 6 bases remained unmatched. The CDR3 loop spans 16 amino acids.